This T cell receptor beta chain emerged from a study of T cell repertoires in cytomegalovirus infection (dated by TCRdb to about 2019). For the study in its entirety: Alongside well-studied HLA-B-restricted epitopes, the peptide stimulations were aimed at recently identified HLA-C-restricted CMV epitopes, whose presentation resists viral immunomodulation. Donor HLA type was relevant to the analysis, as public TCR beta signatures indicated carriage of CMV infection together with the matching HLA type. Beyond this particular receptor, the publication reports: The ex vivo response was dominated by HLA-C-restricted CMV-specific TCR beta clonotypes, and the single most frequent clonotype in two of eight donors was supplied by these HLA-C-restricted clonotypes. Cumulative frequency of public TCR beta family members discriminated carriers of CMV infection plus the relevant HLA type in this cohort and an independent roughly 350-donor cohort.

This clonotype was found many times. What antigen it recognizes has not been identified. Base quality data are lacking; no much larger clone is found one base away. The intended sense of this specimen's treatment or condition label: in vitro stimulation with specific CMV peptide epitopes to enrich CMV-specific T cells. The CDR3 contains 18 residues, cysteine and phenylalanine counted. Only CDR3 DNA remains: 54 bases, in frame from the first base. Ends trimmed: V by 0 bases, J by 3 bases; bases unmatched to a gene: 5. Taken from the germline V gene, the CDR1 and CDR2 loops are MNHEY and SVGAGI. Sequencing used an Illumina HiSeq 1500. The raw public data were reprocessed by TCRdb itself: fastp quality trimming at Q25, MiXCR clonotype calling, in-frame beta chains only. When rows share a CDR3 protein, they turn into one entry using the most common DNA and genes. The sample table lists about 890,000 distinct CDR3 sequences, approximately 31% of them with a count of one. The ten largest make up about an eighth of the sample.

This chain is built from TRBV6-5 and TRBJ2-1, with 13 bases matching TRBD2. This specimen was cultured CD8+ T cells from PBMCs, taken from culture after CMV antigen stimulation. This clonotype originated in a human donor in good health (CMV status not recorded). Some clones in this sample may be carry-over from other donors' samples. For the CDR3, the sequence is CASSYSGLAGADYNEQFF. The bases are TGTGCCAGCAGTTACTCTGGACTAGCGGGGGCAGACTACAATGAGCAGTTCTTC.